Following are 10 T cell receptor beta chains from one sample sequenced in a study of graft-versus-host responses after intestinal transplantation. Measured with immunoSEQ multiplex PCR; TCRdb has only the in-frame clones, and not every one. Of over 15,000 clones in the sample, roughly a third were seen once. The sample consisted of alloreactive CD4+ T cells from a mixed lymphocyte reaction culture, taken before intestinal transplant. Indicated subset: CFSE-low proliferating T cells sorted from approximately 6-day pre-transplant mixed lymphocyte reaction (GvH or HvG direction). All receptors derive from a human patient who received an intestinal transplant.

The chain links TRBV6-6 to TRBJ2-1; TRBD2 matches 7 bases. This CDR3 contains 14 residues. Germline CDR1 and CDR2: MNHNY and SVGAGI (reference sequence). With V trimmed by 7 bases and J by 5 bases, 8 bases remained unmatched. CDR3 sequence: CASMEGGPNNEQFF. The CDR3 DNA is TGTGCCAGCATGGAGGGAGGGCCCAACAATGAGCAGTTCTTC.

This chain links TRBV2 with TRBJ2-5; D possibly corresponds to TRBD2 (5 bases). Germline lookup yields CDR1 SNHLY and CDR2 FYNNEI. Trimming stripped 8 bases from V and 7 bases from J, with 17 bases between. The CDR3 loop spans 13 amino acids. The CDR3 DNA reads as TGTGCCAGCTTAAGGACTTCGAAGGGGACCCAGTACTTC. Its translation is CASLRTSKGTQYF.

A few counts support this clone. The J gene is TRBJ1-1, the V gene TRBV7-2; D possibly corresponds to TRBD1 (6 bases). V shed 5 bases and J shed 1 base, with 20 bases lying between them. Per germline, CDR1 SGHTA and CDR2 FQGNSA. The CDR3 extends over 17 amino acids. The CDR3 sequence: CASSDRPYSDRNTEAFF. In DNA, the CDR3 is TGTGCCAGCAGCGACAGGCCCTACTCTGATAGGAACACTGAAGCTTTCTTT.

This clone is labeled as medium-sized. The CDR3 protein is CASSLRGAYNSPLHF. The CDR3 nucleotides read TGTGCCAGCAGCTTACGGGGGGCCTATAATTCACCCCTCCACTTT. The chain employs TRBV7-3 and TRBJ1-6, with D tentatively TRBD1 (5 bases). V was cut by 2 bases and J by 2 bases, with 7 bases left in between. Germline-derived CDR1 and CDR2 are SGHTA and FQGTGA. The CDR3 runs to 15 residues.

V is TRBV30 and J is TRBJ1-5; D remains ambiguous. Germline assignment: CDR1 GTSNPN and CDR2 SVGIG (reference sequence). This CDR3 contains 13 residues. The V end lost 0 bases, the J end lost 2 bases, and 5 bases lay between the germline ends. CDR3 DNA: TGTGCCTGGAGTGTAAAGGGCAATCAGCCCCAGCATTTT. This codes for CAWSVKGNQPQHF.

DNA for the CDR3: TGTGCCAGCAGCCAAGTCCAGGGAATTAACTATGGCTACACCTTC. It translates to CASSQVQGINYGYTF. The rearrangement joins TRBV14 to TRBJ1-2; D perhaps matches TRBD1 (5 bases). V was cut by 1 base and J by 1 base, with 10 bases left in between. The CDR3 loop spans 15 amino acids. The germline V gene has CDR1 SGHDN and CDR2 FVKESK.

The rearrangement uses TRBV11-2 and TRBJ2-5; 12 bases map to TRBD2. Germline CDR1 SGHAT, CDR2 FQNNGV. V lost 7 bases to trimming and J lost 2 bases; unmatched junction nucleotides: 11. The CDR3 runs 17 residues. CDR3 nucleotides: TGTGCCAGCACCTTGTTAGGGGGGACTAGCGGGCAAGAGACCCAGTACTTC. Residues: CASTLLGGTSGQETQYF.

The sample holds a few counts of this clone. V gene TRBV11-2 combines with J gene TRBJ1-4; TRBD1 is a possible D gene (5 bases). V lost 1 base and J 6 bases, leaving 9 bases between the germline ends. Germline V gene sequence: CDR1 SGHAT, CDR2 FQNNGV. The CDR3 has 14 residues. CDR3 nucleotides: TGTGCCAGCAGCTTAGGGGGGAGATATGAAAAACTGTTTTTT. It codes for CASSLGGRYEKLFF.

The V call is TRBV19, the J call TRBJ2-2; no firm D call. Trimming took off 6 bases at V and 7 bases at J, with 9 bases between the two ends. This CDR3 region has 12 residues. Germline V gene sequence: CDR1 LNHDA, CDR2 SQIVND (reference sequence). The DNA for the CDR3 is TGTGCCAGTAGAAGGGCAGACGGGGAGCTGTTTTTT. Translated, it gives CASRRADGELFF.

This clone was picked up a small number of times. The chain recombines TRBV7-9 with TRBJ2-6; a weak D match, TRBD2 (5 bases). The V end lost 8 bases, the J end lost 2 bases, and 10 bases lay between the germline ends. The germline gives CDR1 SEHNR, CDR2 FQNEAQ (reference sequence). The CDR3 is 14 amino acids. CDR3 in DNA: TGTGCCAGCGGGGAGATGGCTGGGGCCAACGTCCTGACTTTC. It translates to CASGEMAGANVLTF. Variable domain in full (rest from reference TRBV7-9 and TRBJ2-6): DTGVSQNPRHKITKRGQNVTFRCDPISEHNRLYWYRQTLGQGPEFLTYFQNEAQLEKSRLLSDRFSAERPKGSFSTLEIQRTEQGDSAMYLCASGEMAGANVLTFGAGSRLTVL.